The subject of this entry is one T cell receptor beta chain. In the PCR, 60 Vbeta and 13 Jbeta primers were used. Clones were sequenced by immunoSEQ multiplex PCR, and TCRdb holds only the in-frame ones, with some missing. The sample shows 170,000 or so clones, about 80% of them seen only once. These data originate in a study of cytomegalovirus exposure and HLA in healthy donors. This CDR3 region has 13 residues. Germline assignment: CDR1 WNHNN and CDR2 SYGVQD (reference sequence). V lost 5 bases and J 6 bases, leaving 11 bases between the germline ends. This chain uses TRBV10-1 with TRBJ2-1; D unclear. The sample comprised PBMCs. The clonotype was recovered from a man younger than 35 in good health and CMV-seronegative. The CDR3 bases are TGCGCCAGCAGTTCGTGTCAGATCAATGAGCAGTTCTTC. Its translation: CASSSCQINEQFF.